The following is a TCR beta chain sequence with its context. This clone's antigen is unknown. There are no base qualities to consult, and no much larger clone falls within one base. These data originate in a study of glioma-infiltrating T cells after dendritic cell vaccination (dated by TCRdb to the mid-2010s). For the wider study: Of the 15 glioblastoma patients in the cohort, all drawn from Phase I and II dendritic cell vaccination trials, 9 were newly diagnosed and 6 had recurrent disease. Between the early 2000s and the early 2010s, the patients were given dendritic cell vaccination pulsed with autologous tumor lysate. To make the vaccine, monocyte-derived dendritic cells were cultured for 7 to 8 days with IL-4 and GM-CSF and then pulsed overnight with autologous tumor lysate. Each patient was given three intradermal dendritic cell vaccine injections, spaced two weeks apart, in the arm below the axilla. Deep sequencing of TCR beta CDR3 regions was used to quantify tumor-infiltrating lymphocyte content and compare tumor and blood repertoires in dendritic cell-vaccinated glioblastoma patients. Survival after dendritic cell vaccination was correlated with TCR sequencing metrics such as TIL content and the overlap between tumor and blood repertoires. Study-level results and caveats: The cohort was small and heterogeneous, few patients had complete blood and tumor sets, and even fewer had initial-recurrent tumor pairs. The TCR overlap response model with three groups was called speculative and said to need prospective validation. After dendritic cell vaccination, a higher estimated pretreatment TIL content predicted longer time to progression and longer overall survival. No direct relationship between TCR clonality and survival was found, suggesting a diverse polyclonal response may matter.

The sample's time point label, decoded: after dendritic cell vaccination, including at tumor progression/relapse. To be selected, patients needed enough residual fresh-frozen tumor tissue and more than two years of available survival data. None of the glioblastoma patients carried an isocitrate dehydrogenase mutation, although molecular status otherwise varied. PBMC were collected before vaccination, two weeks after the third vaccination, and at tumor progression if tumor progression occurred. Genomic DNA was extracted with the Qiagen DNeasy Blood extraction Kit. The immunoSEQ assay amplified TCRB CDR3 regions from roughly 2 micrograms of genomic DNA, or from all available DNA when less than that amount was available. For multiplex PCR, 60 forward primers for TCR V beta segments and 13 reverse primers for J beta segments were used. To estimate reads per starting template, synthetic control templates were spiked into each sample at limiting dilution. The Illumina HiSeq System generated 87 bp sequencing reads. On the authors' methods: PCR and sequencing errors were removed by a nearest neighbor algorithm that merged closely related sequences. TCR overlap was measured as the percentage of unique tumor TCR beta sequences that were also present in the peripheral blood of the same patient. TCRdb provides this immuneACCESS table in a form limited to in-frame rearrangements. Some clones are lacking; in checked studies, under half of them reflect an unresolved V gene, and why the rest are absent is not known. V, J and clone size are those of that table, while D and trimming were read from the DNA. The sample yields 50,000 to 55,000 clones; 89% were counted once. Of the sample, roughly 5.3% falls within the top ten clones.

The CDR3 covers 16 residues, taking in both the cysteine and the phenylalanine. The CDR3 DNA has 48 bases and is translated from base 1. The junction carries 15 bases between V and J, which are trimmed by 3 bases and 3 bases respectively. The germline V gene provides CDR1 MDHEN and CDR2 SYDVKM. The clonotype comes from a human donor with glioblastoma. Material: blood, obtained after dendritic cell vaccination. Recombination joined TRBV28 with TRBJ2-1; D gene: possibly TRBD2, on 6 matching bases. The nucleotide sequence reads TGTGCCAGCAGTTTGGGACTGGCAAGTCTCTACAATGAGCAGTTCTTC. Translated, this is CASSLGLASLYNEQFF.